The 24 T cell receptor beta chains below come from one sample, sequenced in a study of blood T cell repertoires in COVID-19. Repertoires were generated with immunoSEQ multiplex PCR, while TCRdb's copy carries only in-frame clones and drops some. The data contain 250,000 to 350,000 clones, 90% of them singletons. What was sequenced was peripheral blood. The receptor set was obtained from a woman younger than 45 with COVID-19, enrolled during active disease.

This clone was picked up one time. The chain is built from TRBV30 and TRBJ2-1; 7 bases agree with TRBD2. The CDR3 is 16 amino acids. Looked up from germline, CDR1 is GTSNPN and CDR2 is SVGIG (reference sequence). Losses at the gene ends were 0 bases for V and 9 bases for J; bases not matched to a gene: 14. The CDR3 region has the DNA TGTGCCTGGAGTGTAGAGACTAGCAGTGCCTCCCTTGAGCAGTTCTTC. This sequence encodes CAWSVETSSASLEQFF.

The chain has TRBV19 and TRBJ1-1, with D possibly matching TRBD1 (6 bases). The CDR3 extends over 12 amino acids. Germline V gives CDR1 LNHDA, CDR2 SQIVND (reference sequence). V shed 5 bases and J shed 10 bases, with 14 bases lying between them. The CDR3 sequence: CASSPQTGVAFF. The DNA for the CDR3 is TGTGCCAGTAGTCCTCAGACAGGTGTAGCTTTCTTT.

The chain recombines TRBV4-1 with TRBJ2-1; D is possibly TRBD2 (6 bases). This CDR3 region has 13 residues. The V end was cut by 2 bases, the J end by 8 bases, with 10 bases between. The V gene's germline CDR1 is MGHRA and CDR2 YSYEKL. The CDR3 is CASSQSWGDEQFF. CDR3 in DNA: TGCGCCAGCAGCCAAAGTTGGGGGGATGAGCAGTTCTTC.

V gene TRBV2 combines with J gene TRBJ2-1, with TRBD1 as a possible D gene (6 bases). This CDR3 region has 13 residues. The V end was cut by 6 bases, the J end by 8 bases, with 14 bases between. Germline CDR1 SNHLY, CDR2 FYNNEI. CDR3 nucleotide sequence: TGTGCCAGCAGGGCAGGGGCAAGCGATGAGCAGTTCTTC. This encodes CASRAGASDEQFF.

The gene calls are TRBV19 and TRBJ2-7; maybe TRBD1 (5 bases). V was shortened by 8 bases and J by 3 bases, with 14 bases between the two germline ends. CDR1 is LNHDA and CDR2 is SQIVND in the germline V gene (reference sequence). The CDR3 is 13 residues long. CDR3 residues: CASRNKGDYEQYF. As DNA, the CDR3 is TGTGCCAGTCGAAACAAAGGGGACTACGAGCAGTACTTC. The whole variable domain, remainder taken from reference TRBV19 and TRBJ2-7, is DGGITQSPKYLFRKEGQNVTLSCEQNLNHDAMYWYRQDPGQGLRLIYYSQIVNDFQKGDIAEGYSVSREKKESFPLTVTSAQKNPTAFYLCASRNKGDYEQYFGPGTRLTVT.

This clone was found a few times. This rearrangement joins TRBV5-6 to TRBJ1-6, with 7 bases fitting TRBD1. Trimming cost V 4 bases and J 8 bases; bases outside gene matches: 9. Germline V gene lookup returns CDR1 SGHDT and CDR2 YYEEEE. This CDR3 has 15 residues. The chain's CDR3 is CASSPAGGRDSPLHF. The CDR3 nucleotides are TGTGCCAGCAGCCCGGCAGGGGGTCGCGATTCACCCCTCCACTTT.

This rearrangement joins TRBV5-5 to TRBJ1-2; 8 bases agree with TRBD1. V lost 4 bases to trimming and J lost 3 bases; unmatched junction nucleotides: 5. Per germline, CDR1 SGHKS and CDR2 YYEKEE (reference sequence). This CDR3 contains 14 residues. CDR3 protein: CASSPDRGDYGYTF. The CDR3 DNA follows: TGTGCCAGCAGCCCTGACAGGGGTGACTATGGCTACACCTTC.

This clone occurred a few times. J is TRBJ1-5 and V is TRBV29-1; a weak D match, TRBD1 (5 bases). The CDR3 consists of 15 residues. Trimming cost V 2 bases and J 5 bases, with 16 bases left between them. The germline gives CDR1 SQVTM, CDR2 ANQGSEA. CDR3 coding DNA: TGCAGCGTTGAATTGGGCGGGGCAACAGATCAGCCCCAGCATTTT. It specifies CSVELGGATDQPQHF.

The chain joins TRBV19 to TRBJ2-1, with D possibly TRBD2 on 6 matching bases. The V gene's germline CDR1 is LNHDA and CDR2 SQIVND (reference sequence). Trimming stripped 3 bases from V and 0 bases from J, with 12 bases between. CDR3 length: 16 residues. The CDR3 sequence is CASSIPGGSSYNEQFF. The CDR3 DNA is TGTGCCAGTAGTATCCCTGGAGGGTCCTCCTACAATGAGCAGTTCTTC.

The CDR3 DNA reads TGTGCCAGCAGTGAAATGGGGGAGGGCACTGAAGCTTTCTTT. Translation: CASSEMGEGTEAFF. This sequence joins TRBV6-1 and TRBJ1-1; D possibly corresponds to TRBD1 (5 bases). CDR1 and CDR2 (germline): MNHNS, SASEGT. The CDR3 is 14 amino acids. Trimming shortened V by 2 bases and J by 4 bases, and 11 bases separated the two germline ends.

The chain combines TRBV28 with TRBJ2-5; maybe TRBD1 (6 bases). The germline CDR1 and CDR2 sequences are MDHEN and SYDVKM. V shed 4 bases and J shed 0 bases, with 15 bases lying between them. The CDR3 extends over 16 amino acids. CDR3 DNA: TGTGCCAGCAGTTCCCCAGGACAGAAGTACCAAGAGACCCAGTACTTC. Translation gives CASSSPGQKYQETQYF.

This chain links TRBV5-5 with TRBJ1-4; TRBD1 aligns across 9 bases. CDR1 and CDR2 (germline): SGHKS, YYEKEE (reference sequence). The CDR3 extends over 14 amino acids. Germline trimming cut 1 base from V and 8 bases from J; bases unmatched to any gene: 3. CDR3 sequence (DNA): TGTGCCAGCAGCTTGACAGGGGGCGGGGAAAAACTGTTTTTT. Translated: CASSLTGGGEKLFF. Together with reference TRBV5-5 and TRBJ1-4, the CDR3 gives the full variable domain: DAGVTQSPTHLIKTRGQQVTLRCSPISGHKSVSWYQQVLGQGPQFIFQYYEKEERGRGNFPDRFSARQFPNYSSELNVNALLLGDSALYLCASSLTGGGEKLFFGSGTQLSVL.

The rearrangement links TRBV7-9 to TRBJ2-5; D not resolved. V gave up 4 bases and J gave up 4 bases, with 13 bases separating them. CDR1 is SEHNR and CDR2 is FQNEAQ in the germline V gene (reference sequence). The CDR3 consists of 14 residues. The chain's CDR3 is CASSSRLLIETQYF. For the CDR3, the DNA is TGTGCCAGCAGCTCCAGACTCTTAATAGAGACCCAGTACTTC.

The chain couples TRBV7-2 to TRBJ2-1; 12 nucleotides match TRBD2. The CDR3 loop spans 14 amino acids. Per germline, CDR1 SGHTA and CDR2 FQGNSA. The trim removed 6 bases at V and 10 bases at J, leaving 7 bases unmatched. CDR3 in amino acids: CASSLAGGPREQFF. The CDR3 DNA reads TGTGCCAGCAGTCTAGCGGGAGGGCCGAGGGAGCAGTTCTTC.

The chain employs TRBV5-4 and TRBJ2-3; 10 positions agree with TRBD1. CDR1 is SGHNT and CDR2 is YYREEE in the germline V gene (reference sequence). The CDR3 runs 17 residues. The V and J ends lost 0 bases and 5 bases, in that order; junction bases with no gene match: 9. CDR3 DNA: TGTGCCAGCAGCTTGGCGACAGGGGGCGATCGGGGAGATACGCAGTATTTT. It is translated as CASSLATGGDRGDTQYF.

CDR3 coding DNA: TGTGCCAGCAGCCTTCCGTACGGGGAGATCTATGGCTACACCTTC. Amino acids: CASSLPYGEIYGYTF. The chain couples TRBV7-2 to TRBJ1-2; D ambiguous. The germline V and J ends were trimmed by 5 bases and 4 bases, with 17 bases remaining between them. CDR3 length equals 15 residues. The germline V gene has CDR1 SGHTA and CDR2 FQGNSA.

J is TRBJ2-1 and V is TRBV30; D may correspond to TRBD1 or TRBD2 (5 bases each). V gave up 5 bases and J gave up 4 bases, with 12 bases separating them. This CDR3 comprises 13 residues. CDR1 and CDR2 from the germline V gene are GTSNPN and SVGIG (reference sequence). The CDR3 nucleotides read TGTGCCTGGGGGACGGGTTTTTACAATGAGCAGTTCTTC. Translation: CAWGTGFYNEQFF.

The chain carries TRBV2 and TRBJ1-4; no clear D. CDR1 and CDR2 from the germline V gene are SNHLY and FYNNEI. This CDR3 comprises 12 residues. Trimming took 8 bases from V and 4 from J, leaving 8 bases between them. CDR3 sequence (DNA): TGTGCCAGCGTACGGTTTAATGAAAAACTGTTTTTT. It translates to CASVRFNEKLFF.

The V gene is TRBV27, the J gene TRBJ2-1; D possibly corresponds to TRBD2 (6 bases). CDR3 length equals 18 residues. Between the trimmed V and J ends, which lost 5 bases and 3 bases, there was a span of 23 bases. Germline CDR1 and CDR2: MNHEY and SMNVEV (reference sequence). CDR3 nucleotide sequence: TGTGCCAGCAGTACCCGAAATCCCTTAGCGGAGTTCTACAATGAGCAGTTCTTC. This encodes CASSTRNPLAEFYNEQFF.

V usage is TRBV11-3 and J usage is TRBJ2-2, with D uncertain. The length of the CDR3 is 14 residues. The germline V gene has CDR1 SGHNT and CDR2 YENEEA. Trimming removed 3 bases from V and 0 bases from J, with 5 bases in between. Here the CDR3 DNA reads TGTGCCAGCAGCTTGTACTCGAACACCGGGGAGCTGTTTTTT. It encodes CASSLYSNTGELFF.

On this clone: The same CDR3 arises from other DNA sequences in this sample as well. The chain joins TRBV19 to TRBJ1-1, with a possible D match to TRBD1 (5 bases). Germline assignment: CDR1 LNHDA and CDR2 SQIVND (reference sequence). Trimming pared 3 bases from V and 11 bases from J, leaving 13 bases between. This CDR3 is 12 amino acids long. CDR3 in DNA: TGTGCCAGTAGTATCGGGCAGGGAAGGGCTTTCTTT. Translation: CASSIGQGRAFF.

The rearrangement joins TRBV5-1 to TRBJ2-1; D uncertain. The CDR3 loop spans 12 amino acids. Germline assignment: CDR1 SGHRS and CDR2 YFSETQ. V lost 1 base and J 7 bases, leaving 6 bases between the germline ends. The CDR3 is CASSLQANEQFF. CDR3 DNA: TGCGCCAGCAGCTTGCAAGCGAATGAGCAGTTCTTC.

Remarks on this clone: The same CDR3 also results from other DNA sequences found in this sample. The V and J genes are TRBV11-2 and TRBJ1-6; D call uncertain. V lost 0 bases, J lost 3 bases, and 6 bases lay in between. The CDR3 has 15 amino acids. Per the germline V gene, CDR1 is SGHAT and CDR2 is FQNNGV. CDR3 in DNA: TGTGCCAGCAGCTTAGATAGCAGCTATAATTCACCCCTCCACTTT. Encoded protein: CASSLDSSYNSPLHF.

The chain links TRBV24-1 to TRBJ1-1; a possible D gene is TRBD1 (6 bases). The CDR3 is made up of 14 amino acids. Germline V gene data show CDR1 as KGHDR and CDR2 as SFDVKD. V dropped 4 bases and J dropped 1 base, with 9 bases sitting between them. The CDR3, as DNA: TGTGCCACCAGTGACGGGGGGCCGAACACTGAAGCTTTCTTT. Translation: CATSDGGPNTEAFF.